The clone carrying this T cell receptor (beta chain) was picked up many times. Primed by a sample-barcoded 5' primer and a J-beta primer mix, a second PCR proceeded for roughly 6 to 12 cycles. Samples each returned at least 2.5 million CDR3-containing paired-end reads. Each CDR3 protein is one row after TCRdb ran MiXCR on the 5' RACE reads. In the table there are some 890,000 distinct CDR3 sequences, 25% to 30% of which are singletons. The V gene's germline CDR1 is MNHEY and CDR2 SMNVEV (reference sequence). The CDR3 is 14 amino acids. Trimming removed 4 bases from V and 6 bases from J, with 13 bases in between. This sample was included in a study of blood T cells in healthy people across ages. This same sample was also part of a study on T cells of mothers and their children. That paper adds: The shaping of TCR recombination output by thymic selection is similar in related and unrelated pairs. A slight, non-significant increase in overlap was found for related mother-child pairs relative to unrelated pairs.

This rearrangement joins TRBV27 to TRBJ1-5; no firm D call. Sequencing input: blood. This sequence originates from a woman in her thirties or forties in good health. The CDR3 reads CASSSAGSVQPQHF. In DNA, the CDR3 is TGTGCCAGCAGTTCAGCCGGGTCCGTTCAGCCCCAGCATTTT.